This T cell receptor (beta chain) came from a study of T cells after yellow fever vaccination. Looking at the study overall: In the case of low-cell-number fractions, SMART-Seq v4 Ultra Low Input was used for preparation. General study results and limits: At around 95% for CD4 and about 91% for CD8, most primary-vaccination clones showed up again after the booster. A small proportion of clonotypes was detected in both the CD4 and CD8 compartments.

The CDR3 spans 13 residues. Trimming at V came to 3 bases and at J to 7 bases, leaving 5 bases not matched to a gene. Germline assignment: CDR1 LGHNA and CDR2 YNFKEQ. As concerns this clonotype: The target antigen is unknown.

Universal primer sites and UMIs were introduced during 5'RACE template-switching synthesis of TCR cDNA. TCRdb re-called the 5' RACE reads through MiXCR, storing one row per CDR3 protein. Among 120,000 or so distinct CDR3 sequences listed, around 15% were seen once. The chain uses TRBV4-2 and TRBJ2-7, with TRBD1 matching over 8 bases. This receptor was taken from a man between 18 and 29 years old who received the YFV17D yellow fever vaccine. The sequenced sample was CD8+ T cells sorted from PBMCs, obtained 5 days after the yellow fever booster vaccination. CDR3 sequence reads: CASSQDREWEQYF. The CDR3 coding sequence is TGTGCCAGCAGCCAGGACAGGGAGTGGGAGCAGTACTTC.